A single T cell receptor beta chain is shown here with its context. The antigen is undetermined. Primers: 60 Vbeta forward and 13 Jbeta reverse. The data were produced by immunoSEQ multiplex PCR, yet TCRdb's version contains in-frame clones alone and is incomplete. The repertoire consists of over 150,000 clones, with about 69% occurring once and the leading ten covering approximately 2.9%. These data belong to a study of cytomegalovirus exposure and HLA in healthy donors. Study-level points and caveats: It was only CMV serostatus that was available as immune exposure information. With DRB1 most and HLA-C fewest, TCR association rates differed between HLA loci in a later analysis. Cytomegalovirus status, reportedly, was diagnosed with high specificity and sensitivity by the classifier.

Donors likely had unrecorded immune exposures despite being nominally healthy when sampled. Trimming took 0 bases from V and 2 from J; bases not matched to a gene: 10. CDR1 is MDHEN and CDR2 is SYDVKM in the germline V gene. The CDR3 extends over 18 amino acids. The sequence was collected from a male donor in good health and CMV-seronegative. The sequencing sample was made of PBMCs. The rearrangement uses TRBV28 and TRBJ1-5; TRBD1 aligns across 7 bases. DNA for the CDR3: TGTGCCAGCAGTTTATGGGACACAGGGGAAAACGGCAATCAGCCCCAGCATTTT. It specifies CASSLWDTGENGNQPQHF.